The 20 T cell receptor beta chains below come from one sample, sequenced in a study of T cells in Graves' hyperthyroidism and ophthalmopathy. It was RNA transcripts that yielded the amplified TCR beta CDR3 regions. The HTBI primer set drove a first-round RT-PCR of the TCR CDR3. Using its own MiXCR run on the multiplex PCR reads, TCRdb lists one record per CDR3 protein. The repertoire consists of 550,000 to 600,000 distinct CDR3 sequences, with 35% to 55% occurring once and the leading ten covering roughly 20%. The sample was peripheral blood or thyroid tissue (not recorded which). These receptors all come from an adult woman with Graves' disease, either hyperthyroidism or ophthalmopathy (not recorded which).

This clonotype is a singleton in its sample. The genes are TRBV7-9 and TRBJ2-1; no definite D call. Germline CDR1 reads SEHNR; CDR2 reads FQNEAQ (reference sequence). Deletions cut 6 bases from V and 10 bases from J, with 13 bases between. This CDR3 region has 12 residues. CDR3 sequence reads: CASSNAGWEQFF. The DNA for the CDR3 is TGTGCCAGCAGTAACGCCGGGTGGGAGCAGTTCTTC. Complete variable domain (other parts from reference TRBV7-9 and TRBJ2-1): DTGVSQNPRHKITKRGQNVTFRCDPISEHNRLYWYRQTLGQGPEFLTYFQNEAQLEKSRLLSDRFSAERPKGSFSTLEIQRTEQGDSAMYLCASSNAGWEQFFGPGTRLTVL.

V usage is TRBV10-3 and J usage is TRBJ2-7; D gene unclear. Between the trimmed V and J ends, which lost 7 bases and 1 base, there was a span of 11 bases. The CDR3 length is 13 residues. Per the germline V gene, CDR1 is ENHRY and CDR2 is SYGVKD. In DNA, the CDR3 is TGTGCCATCACCCAAACTCCTTCCTACGAGCAGTACTTC. Amino acids: CAITQTPSYEQYF.

This clonotype was counted many times. This chain uses TRBV2 with TRBJ1-1; D gene uncertain. The CDR3 is 12 amino acids. The V and J ends lost 8 bases and 5 bases respectively, with 12 bases between them. The germline V gene has CDR1 SNHLY and CDR2 FYNNEI. The chain's CDR3 is CASLTPGTEAFF. CDR3 sequence (DNA): TGTGCCAGCCTTACCCCGGGTACTGAAGCTTTCTTT.

Many counts were recorded for this clonotype. V is TRBV15 and J is TRBJ1-4; D not certain. V was clipped by 1 base and J by 6 bases, with 3 bases between them. The CDR3 has 12 amino acids. CDR1 and CDR2 (germline): LNHNV, YYDKDF (reference sequence). CDR3 coding DNA: TGTGCCACCAGCAGAGGTTATGAAAAACTGTTTTTT. Its translation is CATSRGYEKLFF.

This clonotype was observed at least ten times. The V call is TRBV7-8, the J call TRBJ1-4, with TRBD1 as a possible D gene (6 bases). The CDR3 spans 16 residues. The V end lost 0 bases, the J end lost 1 base, and 9 bases lay between the germline ends. Germline V CDR1 and CDR2: SGHVS, FQNEAQ. The CDR3 DNA reads TGTGCCAGCAGCTTAGCGCGGGGGCGAACTAATGAAAAACTGTTTTTT. Translated: CASSLARGRTNEKLFF.

This chain uses TRBV2 with TRBJ1-5; the D is unclear. V was clipped by 1 base and J by 7 bases, with 11 bases between them. From germline, CDR1 is SNHLY and CDR2 FYNNEI. The CDR3 is 14 residues long. CDR3 sequence: CASSEGSIPQPQHF. The CDR3 region has the DNA TGTGCCAGCAGTGAAGGCAGCATACCCCAGCCCCAGCATTTT.

This clonotype was picked up many times. V and J are TRBV6-6 and TRBJ2-7; 12 bases match TRBD2. Germline V gene data show CDR1 as MNHNY and CDR2 as SVGAGI (reference sequence). The trim removed 6 bases at V and 3 bases at J, leaving 12 bases unmatched. This CDR3 comprises 17 residues. The CDR3 region is CASSSTGTSGFIYEQYF. CDR3 DNA: TGTGCCAGCAGCTCCACCGGGACTAGCGGGTTCATCTACGAGCAGTACTTC.

This clonotype showed up many times. V usage is TRBV6-1 and J usage is TRBJ1-5, with D tentatively TRBD1 (6 bases). Trimming left V 6 bases short and J 2 bases short, with 17 bases between. This CDR3 is 16 amino acids long. Germline V gene sequence: CDR1 MNHNS, CDR2 SASEGT. The DNA for the CDR3 is TGTGCCAGCAGAGAACACCAGGGGATGGGCAATCAGCCCCAGCATTTT. Translating it yields CASREHQGMGNQPQHF.

This clonotype has just one count. The chain combines TRBV6-1 with TRBJ2-5, with 7 bases aligning to TRBD2. The CDR3 loop spans 15 amino acids. The V segment lost 5 bases and the J segment 5 bases; nucleotides outside the gene matches: 11. The germline V gene has CDR1 MNHNS and CDR2 SASEGT. CDR3: CASSKGVGEGETQYF. The CDR3 coding sequence is TGTGCCAGCAGTAAAGGCGTCGGGGAGGGCGAGACCCAGTACTTC.

The chain joins TRBV5-1 to TRBJ1-2, with 11 positions matching TRBD1. The CDR3 is 15 residues long. Per the germline V gene, CDR1 is SGHRS and CDR2 is YFSETQ. V shed 3 bases, J shed 1 base, and the junction held 2 bases outside the gene matches. CDR3 loop: CASSSGQGGNYGYTF. The CDR3 nucleotides read TGCGCCAGCAGCTCGGGACAGGGGGGTAACTATGGCTACACCTTC. Based on the CDR3 plus reference TRBV5-1 and TRBJ1-2, the full variable domain is KAGVTQTPRYLIKTRGQQVTLSCSPISGHRSVSWYQQTPGQGLQFLFEYFSETQRNKGNFPGRFSGRQFSNSRSEMNVSTLELGDSALYLCASSSGQGGNYGYTFGSGTRLTVV.

The J gene is TRBJ1-1, the V gene TRBV11-2; D possibly corresponds to TRBD1 (5 bases). This CDR3 has 16 residues. The ends were cut back, 6 bases at V and 0 bases at J, with 17 bases in the middle. Germline CDR1 is SGHAT and CDR2 is FQNNGV. Here the CDR3 reads CASRQRQRLMNTEAFF. CDR3 sequence (DNA): TGTGCCAGCAGACAAAGACAGAGACTCATGAACACTGAAGCTTTCTTT.

The chain has TRBV5-1 and TRBJ2-7; D is possibly TRBD1 or TRBD2 (5 bases each). V lost 3 bases to trimming and J lost 6 bases, with 19 bases between them. The germline V gene has CDR1 SGHRS and CDR2 YFSETQ. The CDR3 loop spans 15 amino acids. In DNA form, the CDR3 reads TGCGCCAGCAGCTGGACCAGGACCGGGGCTCTCGAGCAGTACTTC. Its translation: CASSWTRTGALEQYF.

The chain links TRBV25-1 to TRBJ2-7, with a weak D call TRBD2 (6 bases). There are 15 residues in the CDR3. The germline V gene encodes CDR1 MGHDK and CDR2 SYGVNS. V lost 9 bases and J 3 bases, leaving 21 bases between the germline ends. The CDR3 here is CARESLRDWGYEQYF. The CDR3 nucleotides are TGTGCCAGAGAGAGTCTCCGGGACTGGGGCTACGAGCAGTACTTC.

The rearrangement uses TRBV6-6 and TRBJ2-7, with 9 bases lining up with TRBD1. Germline CDR1 MNHNY, CDR2 SVGAGI (reference sequence). After removal of 7 bases from V and 3 bases from J, the junction contained 13 bases not matched to a gene. CDR3 size: 16 residues. CDR3 coding DNA: TGTGCCAGCAAACCGACAGGGGGGCTTAGCCACTACGAGCAGTACTTC. This encodes CASKPTGGLSHYEQYF.

This chain links TRBV9 with TRBJ1-2; 9 bases match TRBD1. CDR1 is SGDLS and CDR2 is YYNGEE in the germline V gene. This CDR3 has 15 residues. J gave up 3 bases and V 4 bases, and 7 bases lay outside the gene matches. The CDR3 region is CASSLGQGSDYGYTF. The CDR3 DNA reads as TGTGCCAGCAGCTTAGGACAGGGGTCTGACTATGGCTACACCTTC.

This chain links TRBV2 with TRBJ1-5, with a possible D match to TRBD1 (5 bases). Germline assignment: CDR1 SNHLY and CDR2 FYNNEI. V lost 5 bases and J lost 4, with 12 bases in between. CDR3 length: 14 amino acids. The CDR3 coding sequence is TGTGCCAGCAGTTTCACAGGCGCAAATCAGCCCCAGCATTTT. It specifies CASSFTGANQPQHF.

This clonotype has a count of ten or more. The chain uses TRBV11-2 and TRBJ1-2; TRBD1 matches 9 bases. Germline loops: CDR1 SGHAT, CDR2 FQNNGV. J was trimmed by 6 bases and V by 5 bases; bases with no gene match: 10. This CDR3 has 15 amino acids. The CDR3: CASSRDRTGEDGYTF. In DNA form, the CDR3 reads TGTGCCAGCAGCCGAGACCGGACAGGGGAGGATGGCTACACCTTC.

This clonotype came up many times. The chain employs TRBV28 and TRBJ1-5; D gene uncertain. This CDR3 is 12 amino acids long. With 7 bases removed from V and 3 bases from J, the gap between germline ends came to 7 bases. Per the germline V gene, CDR1 is MDHEN and CDR2 is SYDVKM. The CDR3 DNA sequence: TGTGCCAGCAACGTGAACAATCAGCCCCAGCATTTT. Amino acid sequence: CASNVNNQPQHF.

The chain uses TRBV5-1 and TRBJ1-4, with TRBD1 matching over 11 bases. Germline trimming cut 4 bases from V and 7 bases from J; bases unmatched to any gene: 9. Germline loops: CDR1 SGHRS, CDR2 YFSETQ. The CDR3 totals 16 residues. CDR3 sequence: CASSTGQGAPREKLFF. As DNA, the CDR3 is TGCGCCAGCAGCACAGGACAGGGGGCTCCACGTGAAAAACTGTTTTTT.

This clonotype was seen more than once but under ten times. The V call is TRBV28, the J call TRBJ2-6; possible D gene TRBD1, 6 bases. This CDR3 has 17 amino acids. In germline, CDR1 is MDHEN, CDR2 SYDVKM. V shed 6 bases and J shed 2 bases, with 17 bases lying between them. The CDR3 coding sequence is TGTGCCAGCAGCTTCCCCACCTACAGGGCTGGGGCCAACGTCCTGACTTTC. Translated, it gives CASSFPTYRAGANVLTF.